Below, 17 T cell receptor beta chains from the same sample are listed, as sequenced in a study of T-cell memory formation after mild COVID-19. MiXCR, applied by TCRdb to the 5' RACE reads, yields one record per CDR3 protein. The sample holds about 500,000 distinct CDR3 sequences, around 21% seen once. Sequenced input: PBMCs or a T cell subset sorted from them (not recorded which). The receptors derive from an adult woman who had mild COVID-19 (a few samples of this study predate the infection). Cell type and time point are not known.

The rearrangement joins TRBV29-1 to TRBJ2-5, with D possibly matching TRBD2 (5 bases). Trimming stripped 2 bases from V and 0 bases from J, with 7 bases between. Germline CDR1 SQVTM, CDR2 ANQGSEA. CDR3 length: 13 residues. The CDR3 sequence: CSVERRDQETQYF. The CDR3 DNA is TGCAGCGTTGAACGGCGGGACCAAGAGACCCAGTACTTC.

This clonotype was counted between two and nine times. This CDR3 reads CASSQEGIGTRGDNEQFF. DNA of the CDR3: TGCGCCAGCAGCCAAGAAGGTATTGGGACTAGGGGGGACAATGAGCAGTTCTTC. The chain employs TRBV4-1 and TRBJ2-1; 8 positions agree with TRBD2. Germline lookup yields CDR1 MGHRA and CDR2 YSYEKL. Germline trimming cut 0 bases from V and 5 bases from J; bases unmatched to any gene: 12. The CDR3 length is 18 residues.

The genes are TRBV7-9 and TRBJ1-5; no definite D call. The CDR3 extends over 15 amino acids. The ends were cut back, 6 bases at V and 0 bases at J, with 12 bases in the middle. Germline-derived CDR1 and CDR2 are SEHNR and FQNEAQ (reference sequence). CDR3 DNA: TGTGCCAGCAGTTCCTCTTCCTTTAGCAATCAGCCCCAGCATTTT. It encodes CASSSSSFSNQPQHF.

This clonotype has a count of ten or more. V usage is TRBV11-2 and J usage is TRBJ2-1; 9 bases fit TRBD1. There are 16 residues in the CDR3. V was clipped by 5 bases and J by 7 bases; unmatched bases: 12. CDR1 and CDR2 from the germline V gene are SGHAT and FQNNGV. This CDR3 reads CASSAWGTGFENEQFF. The CDR3 DNA reads TGTGCCAGCAGCGCGTGGGGGACAGGGTTTGAGAATGAGCAGTTCTTC.

The CDR3 nucleotides are TGCGCCAGCAGCGGAGTCGGCAGGGGTACTGAAGCTTTCTTT. As protein: CASSGVGRGTEAFF. The chain links TRBV4-1 to TRBJ1-1; D possibly corresponds to TRBD1 (6 bases). CDR1 and CDR2 (germline): MGHRA, YSYEKL. V dropped 5 bases and J dropped 5 bases, with 15 bases sitting between them. The CDR3 totals 14 residues.

This clonotype has only a few counts. V and J are TRBV10-3 and TRBJ2-7; D remains ambiguous. The CDR3 has 14 residues. Germline lookup yields CDR1 ENHRY and CDR2 SYGVKD. Trimming removed 3 bases from V and 0 bases from J, with 9 bases in between. CDR3 amino acids: CAISDLRDSYEQYF. Written as DNA, the CDR3 is TGTGCCATCAGTGACCTTCGTGACTCCTACGAGCAGTACTTC.

The J gene is TRBJ2-7, the V gene TRBV7-9; a weak D match, TRBD1 (5 bases). The CDR3 is 14 residues long. Between the trimmed V and J ends, which lost 1 base and 4 bases, there was a span of 11 bases. The germline V gene encodes CDR1 SEHNR and CDR2 FQNEAQ (reference sequence). The CDR3 sequence: CASSLVTQGYEQYF. The DNA for the CDR3 is TGTGCCAGCAGCTTAGTGACCCAGGGTTACGAGCAGTACTTC.

This clonotype has only a few counts. V is TRBV12-3 or TRBV12-4 and J is TRBJ1-6, with TRBD1 identical over 7 bases. The trim removed 5 bases at V and 10 bases at J, leaving 8 bases unmatched. The length of the CDR3 is 14 residues. Written as DNA, the CDR3 is TGTGCCAGCAGTCTGGTTGGACAGGTCTCACCCCTCCACTTT. Its translation is CASSLVGQVSPLHF.

The rearrangement links TRBV6-1 to TRBJ2-1; D unclear. Trimming took 6 bases from V and 3 from J, leaving 12 bases between them. Germline-derived CDR1 and CDR2 are MNHNS and SASEGT. This CDR3 spans 14 amino acids. CDR3 nucleotides: TGTGCCAGCAGGCGTCCTGGCGGCTACAATGAGCAGTTCTTC. Amino acids: CASRRPGGYNEQFF.

This clonotype was picked up a small number of times. The chain recombines TRBV30 with TRBJ2-3; D is ambiguous. Germline V gene lookup returns CDR1 GTSNPN and CDR2 SVGIG (reference sequence). The CDR3 is 12 residues long. The V and J ends lost 0 bases and 6 bases respectively, with 7 bases between them. CDR3 sequence (DNA): TGTGCCTGGAGTGTTGGCGTGGATACGCAGTATTTT. As protein: CAWSVGVDTQYF.

The V gene is TRBV7-3, the J gene TRBJ2-3, with D perhaps matching TRBD1 (5 bases). Germline lookup yields CDR1 SGHTA and CDR2 FQGTGA. The CDR3 loop spans 13 amino acids. V lost 7 bases to trimming and J lost 5 bases, with 13 bases between them. As DNA, the CDR3 is TGTGCCAGCATACCCAGGGATATAGATACGCAGTATTTT. It encodes CASIPRDIDTQYF.

This sequence joins TRBV19 and TRBJ2-7; D perhaps matches TRBD1 (6 bases). The germline V and J ends were trimmed by 6 bases and 0 bases, with 15 bases remaining between them. CDR1 LNHDA and CDR2 SQIVND come from the germline V gene (reference sequence). CDR3 length: 15 residues. CDR3: CASSSGTSDSYEQYF. CDR3 bases: TGTGCCAGTAGCTCCGGGACAAGCGACTCCTACGAGCAGTACTTC.

This clonotype has a single count. The J gene is TRBJ1-1, the V gene TRBV4-3; 8 nucleotides agree with TRBD1. Losses at the gene ends were 0 bases for V and 5 bases for J; bases not matched to a gene: 8. This CDR3 is built from 16 residues. CDR1 is LGHNA, CDR2 YSLEER, per germline. The CDR3 sequence is CASSQDRQGAYTEAFF. CDR3 in DNA: TGCGCCAGCAGCCAAGATCGTCAGGGGGCTTATACTGAAGCTTTCTTT.

The rearrangement links TRBV4-3 to TRBJ2-3; 8 bases match TRBD2. The CDR3 sequence is 16 residues long. Germline CDR1 reads LGHNA; CDR2 reads YSLEER. The ends lost 0 bases at V and 4 bases at J; junction bases unmatched: 6. The CDR3 sequence: CASSQDLAGRPDTQYF. CDR3 DNA: TGCGCCAGCAGCCAAGATCTAGCGGGTCGGCCAGATACGCAGTATTTT.

The gene calls are TRBV18 and TRBJ1-2; D may be TRBD1 (5 bases). Germline values: CDR1 KGHSH, CDR2 LQKENI. The CDR3 runs to 16 residues. V dropped 4 bases and J dropped 4 bases, with 19 bases sitting between them. CDR3 nucleotide sequence: TGTGCCAGCTCACAACGCCGTGCGACGGGGGGCTATGGCTACACCTTC. It translates to CASSQRRATGGYGYTF. Variable domain in full (rest from reference TRBV18 and TRBJ1-2): NAGVMQNPRHLVRRRGQEARLRCSPMKGHSHVYWYRQLPEEGLKFMVYLQKENIIDESGMPKERFSAEFPKEGPSILRIQQVVRGDSAAYFCASSQRRATGGYGYTFGSGTRLTVV.

The J gene is TRBJ2-1, the V gene TRBV2; 13 nucleotides align to TRBD2. Losses at the gene ends were 6 bases for V and 7 bases for J; bases not matched to a gene: 6. Germline lookup yields CDR1 SNHLY and CDR2 FYNNEI. The CDR3 is 15 amino acids. Written as DNA, the CDR3 is TGTGCCAGCAGGGCCGGGACTAGCGGGAATAATGAGCAGTTCTTC. It is translated as CASRAGTSGNNEQFF.

The chain has TRBV6-5 and TRBJ1-3, with a possible D match to TRBD1 (6 bases). Germline V gives CDR1 MNHEY, CDR2 SVGAGI. The CDR3 has 16 residues. V was clipped by 10 bases and J by 6 bases, with 25 bases between them. The CDR3 nucleotides are TGTGCCAATCACAGGGAGGAAAAAGGCCGGGTAAACACCATATATTTT. Residues: CANHREEKGRVNTIYF.